This T cell receptor beta chain was retrieved from a study of cytomegalovirus exposure and HLA in healthy donors. Sequenced by immunoSEQ multiplex PCR; TCRdb stores in-frame clones only, minus some. Of fewer than 200,000 clones listed, about 80% were seen once; the top ten hold around 2.8%. A note on this clone: Its antigen is not known.

In germline, CDR1 is SNHLY, CDR2 FYNNEI. The CDR3 covers 18 residues. With V trimmed by 5 bases and J by 0 bases, 13 bases remained unmatched. Study results and caveats: TCR clusters originating in the first cohort tended to co-occur in the roughly 120 validation repertoires, according to a later analysis. A list of approximately 160 TCR beta chains associated with cytomegalovirus was given.

Specimen: PBMCs. The TCR comes from a woman aged 18 to 35 in good health and CMV-seropositive. The gene calls are TRBV2 and TRBJ2-5, with 9 nucleotides matching TRBD2. DNA of the CDR3: TGTGCCAGCAGTCCTAAAGCGGGGGGTCTCATTTACCAAGAGACCCAGTACTTC. This gives the protein CASSPKAGGLIYQETQYF.